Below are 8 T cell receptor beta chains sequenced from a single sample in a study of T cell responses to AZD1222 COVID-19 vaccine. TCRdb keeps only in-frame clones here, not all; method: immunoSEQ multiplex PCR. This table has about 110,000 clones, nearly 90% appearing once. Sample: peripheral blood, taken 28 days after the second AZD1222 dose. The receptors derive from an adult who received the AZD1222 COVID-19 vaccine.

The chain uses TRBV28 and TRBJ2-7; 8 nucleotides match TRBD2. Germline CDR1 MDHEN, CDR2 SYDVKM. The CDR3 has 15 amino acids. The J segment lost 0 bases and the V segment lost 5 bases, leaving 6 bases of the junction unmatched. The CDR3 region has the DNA TGTGCCAGCAGTGCCCCCGGGACTAGCTCCTACGAGCAGTACTTC. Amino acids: CASSAPGTSSYEQYF.

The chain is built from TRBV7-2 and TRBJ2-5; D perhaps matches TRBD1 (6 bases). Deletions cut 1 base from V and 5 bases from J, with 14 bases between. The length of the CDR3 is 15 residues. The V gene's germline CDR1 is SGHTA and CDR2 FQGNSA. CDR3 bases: TGTGCCAGCAGCTTAGGAACAGGGTACGGGGAGACCCAGTACTTC. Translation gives CASSLGTGYGETQYF.

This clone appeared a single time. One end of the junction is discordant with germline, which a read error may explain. CDR3: CASRDTDATNEKLFF. CDR3 coding DNA: TGTGCCAGCCGTGACACTGATGCAACTAATGAAAAACTGTTTTTT. The rearrangement uses TRBV6-1 and TRBJ1-4; no reliable D call. The CDR3 loop spans 15 amino acids. Germline CDR1 reads MNHNS; CDR2 reads SASEGT.

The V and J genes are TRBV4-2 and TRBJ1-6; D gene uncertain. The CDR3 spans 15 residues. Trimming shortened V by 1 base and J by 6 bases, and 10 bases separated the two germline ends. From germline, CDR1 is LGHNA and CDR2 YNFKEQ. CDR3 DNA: TGTGCCAGCAGCCAAGGGATGGCAATTAATTCACCCCTCCACTTT. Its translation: CASSQGMAINSPLHF.

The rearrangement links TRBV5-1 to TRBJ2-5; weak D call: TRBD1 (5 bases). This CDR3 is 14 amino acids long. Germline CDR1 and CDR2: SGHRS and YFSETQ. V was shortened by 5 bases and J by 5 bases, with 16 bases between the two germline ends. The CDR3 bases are TGCGCCAGCAGACAACAGACTTCAGGGGAGACCCAGTACTTC. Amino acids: CASRQQTSGETQYF.

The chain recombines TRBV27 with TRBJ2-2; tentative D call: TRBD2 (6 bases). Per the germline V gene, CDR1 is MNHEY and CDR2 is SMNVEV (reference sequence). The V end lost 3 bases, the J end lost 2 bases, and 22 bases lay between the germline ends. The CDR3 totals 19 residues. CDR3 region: CASSLYYLHQGGNTGELFF. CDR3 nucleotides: TGTGCCAGCAGTTTGTATTACCTTCATCAGGGAGGTAACACCGGGGAGCTGTTTTTT.

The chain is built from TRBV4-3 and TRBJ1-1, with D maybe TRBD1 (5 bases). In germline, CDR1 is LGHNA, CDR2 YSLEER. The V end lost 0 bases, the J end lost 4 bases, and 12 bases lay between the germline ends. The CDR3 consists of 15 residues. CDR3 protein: CASSQDRGAPTEAFF. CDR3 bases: TGCGCCAGCAGCCAAGATAGAGGGGCGCCCACTGAAGCTTTCTTT.

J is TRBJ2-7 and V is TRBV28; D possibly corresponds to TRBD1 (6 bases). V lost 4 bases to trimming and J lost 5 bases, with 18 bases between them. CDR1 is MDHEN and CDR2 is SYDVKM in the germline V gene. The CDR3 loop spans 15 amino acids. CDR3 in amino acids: CASSSGWTARDEQYF. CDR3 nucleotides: TGTGCCAGCAGTTCGGGATGGACAGCTCGGGACGAGCAGTACTTC.